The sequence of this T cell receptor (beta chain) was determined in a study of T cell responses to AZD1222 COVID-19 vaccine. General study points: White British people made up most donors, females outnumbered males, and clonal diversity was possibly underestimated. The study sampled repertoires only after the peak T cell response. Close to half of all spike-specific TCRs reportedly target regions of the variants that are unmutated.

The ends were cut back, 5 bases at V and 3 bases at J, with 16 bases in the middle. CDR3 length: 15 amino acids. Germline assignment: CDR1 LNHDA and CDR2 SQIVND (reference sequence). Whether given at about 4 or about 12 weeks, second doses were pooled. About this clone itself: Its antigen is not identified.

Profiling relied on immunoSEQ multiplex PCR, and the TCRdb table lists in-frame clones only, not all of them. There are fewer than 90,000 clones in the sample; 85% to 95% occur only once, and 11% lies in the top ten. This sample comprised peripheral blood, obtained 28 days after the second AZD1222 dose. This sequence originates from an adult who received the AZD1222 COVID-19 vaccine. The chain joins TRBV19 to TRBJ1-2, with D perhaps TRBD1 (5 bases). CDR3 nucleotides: TGTGCCAGTAGTCCCGCCCGGGACGGGGACTATGGCTACACCTTC. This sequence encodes CASSPARDGDYGYTF.